This is a list of T cell receptor beta chains from one sample in a study of shared clonotypes between healthy human individuals. The table came from immunoSEQ multiplex PCR; TCRdb's copy has only in-frame clones and leaves some out. The table lists hundreds of thousands of clones, around 78% of them singletons. The source material was PBMCs. The source of these receptors is a woman in her thirties or forties in good health. Some clones in this sample may be carry-over from other donors' samples. The CDR3 runs from the conserved cysteine through the conserved F or W. The size of a clone is reported for some rows only, either as once, few or many, or as a class for expanded clones.

v_gene	j_gene	abundance	CDR3aa
TRBV29-1	TRBJ1-1	.	CSVESGLGDTEAFF
TRBV10-3	TRBJ2-5	.	CAISEKGGAWGETQYF
TRBV6-5	TRBJ1-1	.	CASYGQVEAFF
TRBV9	TRBJ2-3	few	CASSVDGSPSTDTQYF
TRBV4-1	TRBJ1-2	.	CASSQDPTRGFGYTF
TRBV7-9	TRBJ2-7	.	CASSWGGQSYEQYF
TRBV9	TRBJ2-3	.	CASSDVVAGNTQYF
TRBV29-1	TRBJ2-5	.	CSGGLSGEETQYF
TRBV7-8	TRBJ2-3	once	CASSPRGADTQYF
TRBV12-5	TRBJ1-5	.	CASGLSRGLRNQPQHF
TRBV6-1	TRBJ1-3	.	CASSSGVQGNTIYF
TRBV28	TRBJ2-7	few	CASSLRRETYEQYF
TRBV19	TRBJ2-3	.	CASSIASGSPDTQYF
TRBV7-3	TRBJ2-2	.	CASSPNSGSNTGELFF
TRBV4-2	TRBJ2-7	.	CASSQGLAGAPYEQYF
TRBV5-3	TRBJ2-4	.	CARGGDSPKNIQYF
TRBV7-9	TRBJ1-1	.	CASSLAGAPRTEAFF
TRBV30	TRBJ1-3	.	CAWNRASSGNTIYF
TRBV18	TRBJ1-2	.	CASSPPIQGAGNGYTF
TRBV7-8	TRBJ1-1	.	CASSPTSSGIRTEAFF
TRBV7-9	TRBJ2-3	.	CASVGGTVTDTQYF
TRBV30	TRBJ1-2	.	CAWQRRVANYGYTF
TRBV30	TRBJ1-1	.	CAWIRRVDTEAFF
TRBV7-2	TRBJ2-6	.	CASSVRAGANVLTF
TRBV5-4	TRBJ1-1	many	CASSLTTANTEAFF
TRBV30	TRBJ1-1	.	CANSRLMNTEAFF
TRBV11-3	TRBJ2-1	.	CASAIGGRGGEQFF
TRBV28	TRBJ1-1	.	CASSFWGTPEAFF
TRBV7-9	TRBJ1-2	few	CASSLGDWGYGYTF
TRBV7-8	TRBJ1-5	.	CASSPRGGYSNQPQHF
TRBV5-1	TRBJ2-5	once	CASSLLAGRQETQYF
TRBV10-1	TRBJ2-2	.	CASSDGGDTGELFF
TRBV7-2	.	.	CASSFEWGTSGTYEQYF
TRBV7-3	TRBJ1-1	.	CASSLTANTEAFF
TRBV5-6	TRBJ1-5	.	CASSSRTGKQPQHF
TRBV28	TRBJ2-7	.	CASSTDFDRGNEQYF
TRBV7-2	TRBJ2-5	.	CASSFQGQETQYF
TRBV4-1	TRBJ2-2	few	CASSQDRGEGLGVGELFF
TRBV21-1	TRBJ1-3	.	CASSKVLGGGNSGNTIYF
TRBV28	TRBJ2-7	.	CASSLGTDYEQYF
TRBV5-4	TRBJ2-3	.	CASSLGAPSSTDTQYF
TRBV19	TRBJ2-7	.	CASSPLLLPGLRTYEQYF
TRBV7-6	TRBJ2-7	few	CASSLGEGGPYEQYF
TRBV4-1	TRBJ1-1	.	CASSPRTGVMNTEAFF
TRBV30	TRBJ1-5	.	CAWSSGTGVDQPQHF
TRBV18	TRBJ2-1	.	CASSPPTDSSQVQFF
TRBV5-1	TRBJ2-1	.	CASRLSQRYNEQFF
TRBV7-8	TRBJ2-3	.	CASSSGLAGILDTQYF
TRBV27	TRBJ2-7	many	CASSFSRPTSGRTYEQYF
TRBV25-1	TRBJ1-3	many	CASSPSGNTIYF
TRBV7-2	TRBJ1-2	.	CASTPIRGAGGYTF
TRBV6-5	TRBJ2-7	.	CASSPGEGGSYEQYF
TRBV7-2	TRBJ1-5	.	CASSLGGFSNQPQHF
TRBV2	TRBJ2-5	few	CASAGFQETQYF
TRBV21-1	TRBJ2-5	.	CASSKSGSGMGDRAQYF
TRBV30	TRBJ2-3	.	CAWKTSGGTDTQYF
TRBV4-2	TRBJ1-1	.	CASSGEGSANTEAFF
TRBV18	TRBJ2-1	.	CASSRSGTGVYNEQFF
TRBV7-9	TRBJ1-6	.	CASSDLVNSPLHF